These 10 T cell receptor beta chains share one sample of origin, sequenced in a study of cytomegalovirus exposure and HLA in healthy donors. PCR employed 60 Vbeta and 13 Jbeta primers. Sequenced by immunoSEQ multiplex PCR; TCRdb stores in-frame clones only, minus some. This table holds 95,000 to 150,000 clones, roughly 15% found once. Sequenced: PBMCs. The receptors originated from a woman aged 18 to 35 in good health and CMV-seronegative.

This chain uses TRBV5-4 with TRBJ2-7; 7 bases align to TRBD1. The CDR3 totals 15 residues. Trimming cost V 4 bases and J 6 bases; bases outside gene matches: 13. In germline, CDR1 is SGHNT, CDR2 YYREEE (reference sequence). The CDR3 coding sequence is TGTGCCAGCAGCCCGACAGGGTCTCCGTTTAGCGAGCAGTACTTC. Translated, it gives CASSPTGSPFSEQYF.

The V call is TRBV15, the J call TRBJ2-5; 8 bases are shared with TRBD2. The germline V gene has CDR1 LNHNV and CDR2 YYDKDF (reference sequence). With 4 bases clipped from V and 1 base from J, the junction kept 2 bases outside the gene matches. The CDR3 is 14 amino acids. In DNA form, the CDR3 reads TGTGCCACCAGCACAGCGGGGGCCCAAGAGACCCAGTACTTC. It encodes CATSTAGAQETQYF.

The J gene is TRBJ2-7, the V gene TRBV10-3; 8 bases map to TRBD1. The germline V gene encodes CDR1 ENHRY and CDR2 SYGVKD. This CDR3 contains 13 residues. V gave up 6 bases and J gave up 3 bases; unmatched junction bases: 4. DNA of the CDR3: TGTGCCATCAGCGGAGACAGGGGCTACGAGCAGTACTTC. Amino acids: CAISGDRGYEQYF.

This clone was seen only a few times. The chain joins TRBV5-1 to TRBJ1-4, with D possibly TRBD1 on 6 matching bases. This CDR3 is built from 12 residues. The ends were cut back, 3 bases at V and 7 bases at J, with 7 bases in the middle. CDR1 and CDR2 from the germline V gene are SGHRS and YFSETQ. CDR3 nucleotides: TGCGCCAGCAGCTCCAGGGGTGAAAAACTGTTTTTT. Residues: CASSSRGEKLFF. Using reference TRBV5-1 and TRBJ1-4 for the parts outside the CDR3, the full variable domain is KAGVTQTPRYLIKTRGQQVTLSCSPISGHRSVSWYQQTPGQGLQFLFEYFSETQRNKGNFPGRFSGRQFSNSRSEMNVSTLELGDSALYLCASSSRGEKLFFGSGTQLSVL.

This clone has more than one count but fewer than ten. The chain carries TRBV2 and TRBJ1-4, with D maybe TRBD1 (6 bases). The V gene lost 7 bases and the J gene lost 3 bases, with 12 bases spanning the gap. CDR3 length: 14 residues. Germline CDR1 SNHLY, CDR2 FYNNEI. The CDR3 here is CASNREPANEKLFF. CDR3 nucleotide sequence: TGTGCCAGCAACAGGGAGCCGGCTAATGAAAAACTGTTTTTT.

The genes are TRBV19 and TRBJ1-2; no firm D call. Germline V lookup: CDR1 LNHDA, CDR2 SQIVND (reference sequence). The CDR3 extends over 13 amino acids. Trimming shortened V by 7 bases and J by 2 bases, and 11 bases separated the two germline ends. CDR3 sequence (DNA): TGTGCCAGTACGCGTGAACAGAACTATGGCTACACCTTC. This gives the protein CASTREQNYGYTF.

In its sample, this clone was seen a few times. The CDR3 reads CASSPLGGASYEQYF. CDR3 DNA: TGTGCCAGCAGCCCCCTGGGGGGGGCCTCCTACGAGCAGTACTTC. The genes are TRBV7-3 and TRBJ2-7, with D tentatively TRBD2 (7 bases). Germline CDR1 is SGHTA and CDR2 is FQGTGA. This CDR3 has 15 residues. The germline V and J ends were trimmed by 5 bases and 0 bases, with 14 bases remaining between them.

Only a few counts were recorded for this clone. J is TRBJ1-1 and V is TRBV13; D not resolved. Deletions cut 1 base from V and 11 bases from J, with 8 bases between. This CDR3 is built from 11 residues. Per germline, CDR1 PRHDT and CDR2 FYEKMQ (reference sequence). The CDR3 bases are TGTGCCAGCAGCTTAGATGTGTCGGCTTTCTTT. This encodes CASSLDVSAFF. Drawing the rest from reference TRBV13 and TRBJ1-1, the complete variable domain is AAGVIQSPRHLIKEKRETATLKCYPIPRHDTVYWYQQGPGQDPQFLISFYEKMQSDKGSIPDRFSAQQFSDYHSELNMSSLELGDSALYFCASSLDVSAFFGQGTRLTVV.

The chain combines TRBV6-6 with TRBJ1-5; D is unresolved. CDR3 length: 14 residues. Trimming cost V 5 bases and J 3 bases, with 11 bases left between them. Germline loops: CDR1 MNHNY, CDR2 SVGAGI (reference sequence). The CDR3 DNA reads TGTGCCAGCAGTCCCGGGGTATTCAATCAGCCCCAGCATTTT. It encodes CASSPGVFNQPQHF.

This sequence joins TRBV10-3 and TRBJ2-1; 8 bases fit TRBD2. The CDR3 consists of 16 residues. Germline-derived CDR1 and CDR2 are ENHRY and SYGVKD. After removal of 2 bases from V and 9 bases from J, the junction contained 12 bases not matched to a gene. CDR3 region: CAISEVLERELIEQFF. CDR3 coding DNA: TGTGCCATCAGTGAGGTTTTGGAGCGGGAGTTAATTGAGCAGTTCTTC.